This T cell receptor beta chain was sequenced during a study of cytomegalovirus exposure and HLA in healthy donors. Study-level findings and limits: For most TCR sequences rarity was the rule, although some public TCRs occurred in many donors. Follow-up analysis found HLA locus-dependent TCR association rates, highest for DRB1 and lowest for HLA-C. A prior analysis recorded that most TCR beta V segments were productive about 87% or about 30% of the time. The classifier reportedly diagnosed cytomegalovirus status with high sensitivity and specificity.

Notes on this clone: Antigen unknown.

PCR primers comprised 60 Vbeta and 13 Jbeta primers. Profiling relied on immunoSEQ multiplex PCR, and the TCRdb table lists in-frame clones only, not all of them. The table includes roughly 92,000 clones, roughly 80% detected once. This receptor was obtained from a man aged 45-60 years in good health and CMV-seropositive. Sequenced: PBMCs.

CDR3 region: CASSRTGVGTGELFF. As DNA, the CDR3 is TGTGCCAGCAGTAGGACAGGGGTCGGCACCGGGGAGCTGTTTTTT. The chain uses TRBV27 and TRBJ2-2; 9 nucleotides agree with TRBD1. After removal of 5 bases from V and 4 bases from J, the junction contained 5 bases not matched to a gene. The CDR3 covers 15 residues. CDR1 MNHEY and CDR2 SMNVEV come from the germline V gene (reference sequence).